This T cell receptor (beta chain) was captured in a study of immune reconstitution after stem cell transplant in scleroderma. TCRdb re-derived calls from the RT-PCR reads in MiXCR, one entry per CDR3 protein. The sample contains around 2,000 distinct CDR3 sequences, 15% to 20% of which appear only once. CDR1 SGHTA and CDR2 FQGNSA come from the germline V gene. The V end lost 3 bases, the J end lost 7 bases, and 12 bases lay between the germline ends. This CDR3 comprises 14 residues. The J gene is TRBJ1-4, the V gene TRBV7-2, with D possibly TRBD1 on 5 matching bases. This material was acquired before or after autologous hematopoietic stem cell transplantation (not recorded which). The clonotype comes from a female donor with systemic sclerosis. The DNA for the CDR3 is TGTGCCAGCAGCTTGACGCGGGACGGTGAAAAACTGTTTTTT. Its translation: CASSLTRDGEKLFF.